Detailed here is one T cell receptor beta chain. The data were obtained in a study of T cell responses to AZD1222 COVID-19 vaccine. Assay used: immunoSEQ multiplex PCR; TCRdb lists only in-frame clones, some missing. The sample has about 120,000 clones, 86% seen once. The CDR3 length is 16 residues. The germline V and J ends were trimmed by 1 base and 1 base, with 11 bases remaining between them. CDR1 and CDR2 from the germline V gene are KGHDR and SFDVKD. This receptor was obtained from an adult who received the AZD1222 COVID-19 vaccine. The material sequenced was peripheral blood, taken 28 days after the second AZD1222 dose. The genes are TRBV24-1 and TRBJ2-3; maybe TRBD1 (6 bases). CDR3 nucleotide sequence: TGTGCCACCAGTGATTTCGGCAGGGGACGCACAGATACGCAGTATTTT. Residues: CATSDFGRGRTDTQYF.